A single sample gave rise to the 30 T cell receptor beta chains below, sequenced in a study of PD-1 blockade in classical Hodgkin lymphoma. Relapses following autologous stem cell transplantation were seen in all patients, with brentuximab vedotin exposure varying. The repertoire was sequenced with immunoSEQ multiplex PCR; TCRdb's copy has only in-frame clones and lacks some. The sample carries about 50,000 clones, around 70% recorded once. This specimen consisted of peripheral blood mononuclear cells (PBMCs), obtained at baseline. These receptors were collected from a human donor with classical Hodgkin lymphoma.

The rearrangement uses TRBV29-1 and TRBJ2-1; the D is unclear. Germline V gives CDR1 SQVTM, CDR2 ANQGSEA. V lost 2 bases and J lost 6, with 5 bases in between. The CDR3 is 11 residues long. As DNA, the CDR3 is TGCAGCGTTGAAACCCTCAATGAGCAGTTCTTC. It translates to CSVETLNEQFF.

The chain employs TRBV15 and TRBJ1-3; the D is unclear. V gave up 6 bases and J gave up 0 bases, with 18 bases separating them. Germline V gives CDR1 LNHNV, CDR2 YYDKDF (reference sequence). The CDR3 is 17 residues long. Here the CDR3 DNA reads TGTGCCACCAGTGTGAACAACGGACCTTTCTCTGGAAACACCATATATTTT. Residues: CATSVNNGPFSGNTIYF.

The rearrangement joins TRBV4-2 to TRBJ1-3; the D gene is possibly TRBD1 (6 bases). CDR3 length: 15 amino acids. Trimming shortened V by 5 bases and J by 2 bases, and 13 bases separated the two germline ends. CDR1 LGHNA and CDR2 YNFKEQ come from the germline V gene. The CDR3 region is CASSEQGGTGNTIYF. The DNA for the CDR3 is TGTGCCAGCAGCGAACAGGGTGGGACTGGAAACACCATATATTTT.

This clone showed up just a few times. This chain connects TRBV7-6 to TRBJ1-5, with TRBD1 matching over 7 bases. V was pared by 5 bases and J by 3 bases, with 4 bases of the junction left unmatched. The germline CDR1 and CDR2 sequences are SGHVS and FNYEAQ. The CDR3 length is 14 residues. The CDR3 region has the DNA TGTGCCAGCAGCGATGGGACAGCCAATCAGCCCCAGCATTTT. It encodes CASSDGTANQPQHF.

The chain combines TRBV7-8 with TRBJ2-5, with D perhaps TRBD2 (5 bases). The CDR3 is 17 residues long. Germline V CDR1 and CDR2: SGHVS, FQNEAQ. Trimming shortened V by 3 bases and J by 3 bases, and 20 bases separated the two germline ends. DNA for the CDR3: TGTGCCAGCAGCTTTAGCCAAAAGGGAGACTTGGAAGAGACCCAGTACTTC. It encodes CASSFSQKGDLEETQYF. Using reference TRBV7-8 and TRBJ2-5 for the parts outside the CDR3, the full variable domain is GAGVSQSPRYKVAKRGQDVALRCDPISGHVSLFWYQQALGQGPEFLTYFQNEAQLDKSGLPSDRFFAERPEGSVSTLKIQRTQQEDSAVYLCASSFSQKGDLEETQYFGPGTRLLVL.

This clone has more than one count but fewer than ten. The chain is built from TRBV30 and TRBJ1-1; D might be TRBD1 (5 bases). Trimming left V 1 base short and J 4 bases short, with 10 bases between. The length of the CDR3 is 13 residues. The germline V gene has CDR1 GTSNPN and CDR2 SVGIG (reference sequence). The CDR3 sequence: CAWSEGIGTEAFF. The CDR3, as DNA: TGTGCCTGGAGTGAGGGGATCGGCACTGAAGCTTTCTTT. Variable domain in full (rest from reference TRBV30 and TRBJ1-1): SQTIHQWPATLVQPVGSPLSLECTVEGTSNPNLYWYRQAAGRGLQLLFYSVGIGQISSEVPQNLSASRPQDRQFILSSKKLLLSDSGFYLCAWSEGIGTEAFFGQGTRLTVV.

The J gene is TRBJ1-2, the V gene TRBV20-1; a weak D match, TRBD1 (5 bases). This CDR3 is built from 11 residues. V shed 6 bases and J shed 8 bases, with 13 bases lying between them. Germline CDR1 reads DFQATT; CDR2 reads SNEGSKA (reference sequence). This CDR3 reads CSATQGIGYTF. The CDR3 DNA is TGCAGTGCGACTCAGGGTATCGGCTACACCTTC.

The chain has TRBV5-6 and TRBJ1-5, with 10 bases aligning to TRBD1. This CDR3 has 14 residues. Trimming cost V 4 bases and J 7 bases; bases outside gene matches: 5. Germline V gives CDR1 SGHDT, CDR2 YYEEEE. The CDR3 spells CASSPGQGIQPQHF. The CDR3 nucleotides read TGTGCCAGCAGCCCGGGACAGGGGATCCAGCCCCAGCATTTT.

This clone is a singleton in its sample. The chain has TRBV18 and TRBJ2-6; D unclear. Between the trimmed V and J ends, which lost 6 bases and 6 bases, there was a span of 18 bases. Germline CDR1 is KGHSH and CDR2 is LQKENI. The CDR3 loop spans 16 amino acids. CDR3 nucleotides: TGTGCCAGCTCCTTACGCTGGGAAAGCGAGGCCAACGTCCTGACTTTC. Translated: CASSLRWESEANVLTF. The full variable domain, with the rest looked up from reference TRBV18 and TRBJ2-6, is NAGVMQNPRHLVRRRGQEARLRCSPMKGHSHVYWYRQLPEEGLKFMVYLQKENIIDESGMPKERFSAEFPKEGPSILRIQQVVRGDSAAYFCASSLRWESEANVLTFGAGSRLTVL.

This clone was seen more than once but under ten times. The rearrangement links TRBV7-3 to TRBJ2-3; maybe TRBD1 (6 bases). V was shortened by 6 bases and J by 2 bases, with 15 bases between the two germline ends. Germline CDR1 and CDR2: SGHTA and FQGTGA. The CDR3 runs 15 residues. For the CDR3, the DNA is TGTGCCAGCAGTGAGACGGGACATTTCACAGATACGCAGTATTTT. Protein product: CASSETGHFTDTQYF.

This sequence joins TRBV2 and TRBJ1-4; 7 nucleotides line up with TRBD1. The CDR3 runs 15 residues. The germline CDR1 and CDR2 sequences are SNHLY and FYNNEI. V shed 5 bases, J shed 4 bases, and the junction held 7 bases outside the gene matches. The CDR3 region is CASSLQTGNNEKLFF. The DNA of the CDR3 is TGTGCCAGCAGTTTACAGACAGGGAATAATGAAAAACTGTTTTTT.

The chain has TRBV28 and TRBJ1-2, with 8 bases aligning to TRBD1. V was clipped by 7 bases and J by 4 bases; unmatched bases: 17. The CDR3 has 17 amino acids. Germline CDR1 is MDHEN and CDR2 is SYDVKM. In nucleotides, the CDR3 is TGTGCCAGCACCGAGGTTGGGCAGGGGGCGACCGGCTATGGCTACACCTTC. Translation: CASTEVGQGATGYGYTF.

The CDR3 DNA follows: TGTGCCAGCAGGTGGGGGGCTTTTTACAATGAGCAGTTCTTC. This encodes CASRWGAFYNEQFF. The rearrangement joins TRBV6-5 to TRBJ2-1; possibly TRBD1 or TRBD2 for D (6 bases each). V shed 6 bases and J shed 4 bases, with 13 bases lying between them. The CDR3 has 14 residues. CDR1 and CDR2 from the germline V gene are MNHEY and SVGAGI.

This rearrangement joins TRBV7-9 to TRBJ1-4; D is perhaps TRBD1 (5 bases). This CDR3 is 13 amino acids long. The V end was cut by 10 bases, the J end by 3 bases, with 12 bases between. Per the germline V gene, CDR1 is SEHNR and CDR2 is FQNEAQ (reference sequence). The CDR3 protein is CATRDGSNEKLFF. CDR3 DNA: TGTGCCACTCGGGACGGCTCTAATGAAAAACTGTTTTTT.

V and J are TRBV9 and TRBJ2-2; TRBD2 aligns across 7 bases. CDR3 length equals 15 residues. The ends lost 0 bases at V and 6 bases at J; junction bases unmatched: 5. Looked up from germline, CDR1 is SGDLS and CDR2 is YYNGEE. Here the CDR3 DNA reads TGTGCCAGCAGCGTAGTTGCAGGGAGGGCCGGGGAGCTGTTTTTT. Its protein is CASSVVAGRAGELFF.

The V call is TRBV6-1, the J call TRBJ2-7; TRBD1 matches 7 bases. This CDR3 is 13 amino acids long. The ends lost 5 bases at V and 5 bases at J; junction bases unmatched: 6. Per the germline V gene, CDR1 is MNHNS and CDR2 is SASEGT. CDR3 in DNA: TGTGCCAGCAGTCGACAGGGTAAAAACGAGCAGTACTTC. This gives the protein CASSRQGKNEQYF.

This chain joins TRBV30 and TRBJ1-1; no clear D. The CDR3 totals 13 residues. Germline V gene sequence: CDR1 GTSNPN, CDR2 SVGIG (reference sequence). V lost 0 bases and J 1 base, leaving 6 bases between the germline ends. The CDR3 sequence is CAWSVHQNTEAFF. As DNA, the CDR3 is TGTGCCTGGAGTGTCCATCAGAACACTGAAGCTTTCTTT.

For this clone: Other DNA sequences in the sample encode the same CDR3. The chain uses TRBV10-1 and TRBJ1-1; 8 bases are a match to TRBD1. V was pared by 5 bases and J by 5 bases, with 7 bases of the junction left unmatched. The CDR3 contains 14 residues. Germline lookup yields CDR1 WNHNN and CDR2 SYGVQD (reference sequence). The CDR3 is CASSMDRARTEAFF. The CDR3 DNA sequence: TGCGCCAGCAGTATGGACAGGGCGCGTACTGAAGCTTTCTTT.

The chain carries TRBV7-8 and TRBJ1-1, with D perhaps matching TRBD1 (6 bases). In germline, CDR1 is SGHVS, CDR2 FQNEAQ. V lost 5 bases, J lost 2 bases, and 15 bases lay in between. There are 15 residues in the CDR3. The CDR3 DNA follows: TGTGCCAGCAGCCCCGATGGGGGCCGAAACACTGAAGCTTTCTTT. As protein: CASSPDGGRNTEAFF. Using reference TRBV7-8 and TRBJ1-1 for the parts outside the CDR3, the full variable domain is GAGVSQSPRYKVAKRGQDVALRCDPISGHVSLFWYQQALGQGPEFLTYFQNEAQLDKSGLPSDRFFAERPEGSVSTLKIQRTQQEDSAVYLCASSPDGGRNTEAFFGQGTRLTVV.

J is TRBJ2-1 and V is TRBV2; 9 nucleotides agree with TRBD2. The germline gives CDR1 SNHLY, CDR2 FYNNEI. After removal of 4 bases from V and 9 bases from J, the junction contained 10 bases not matched to a gene. There are 15 residues in the CDR3. The CDR3 DNA reads as TGTGCCAGCAGTGTTGTTGCGGGGGGGCGCGGTGAGCAGTTCTTC. It yields the protein CASSVVAGGRGEQFF.

V and J are TRBV28 and TRBJ1-2, with D tentatively TRBD1 (5 bases). Trimming left V 10 bases short and J 4 bases short, with 16 bases between. Germline CDR1 reads MDHEN; CDR2 reads SYDVKM. The CDR3 sequence is 13 residues long. In DNA, the CDR3 is TGTGCCACAGCCACCGCAGGGTTCTATGGCTACACCTTC. Protein: CATATAGFYGYTF.

This clone was seen more than once but under ten times. This chain joins TRBV30 and TRBJ1-2; D is perhaps TRBD1 (6 bases). This CDR3 spans 12 amino acids. Trimming left V 2 bases short and J 8 bases short, with 12 bases between. In germline, CDR1 is GTSNPN, CDR2 SVGIG (reference sequence). The CDR3 coding sequence is TGTGCCTGGAGTCAACAGGGTGAAGGCTACACCTTC. Its translation is CAWSQQGEGYTF.

The CDR3 here is CASSELTGANEKLFF. CDR3 in DNA: TGTGCCAGCAGTGAGCTGACAGGGGCTAATGAAAAACTGTTTTTT. The gene calls are TRBV2 and TRBJ1-4; 8 nucleotides agree with TRBD1. Germline-derived CDR1 and CDR2 are SNHLY and FYNNEI. V was pared by 3 bases and J by 3 bases, with 3 bases of the junction left unmatched. This CDR3 has 15 amino acids.

The chain joins TRBV5-1 to TRBJ1-5; no firm D call. This CDR3 comprises 15 residues. The V gene's germline CDR1 is SGHRS and CDR2 YFSETQ. Trimming removed 0 bases at V and 1 base at J, with 8 bases between. CDR3 sequence reads: CASSLGAASNQPQHF. The CDR3 DNA reads as TGCGCCAGCAGCTTGGGGGCAGCAAGCAATCAGCCCCAGCATTTT.

The V call is TRBV6-1, the J call TRBJ2-7; 8 nucleotides line up with TRBD2. CDR1 is MNHNS, CDR2 SASEGT, per germline. The CDR3 has 17 residues. With 4 bases clipped from V and 2 bases from J, the junction kept 13 bases outside the gene matches. The chain's CDR3 is CASSVPLSGSLTYEQYF. CDR3 nucleotide sequence: TGTGCCAGCAGTGTGCCCCTGAGCGGGAGCTTGACCTACGAGCAGTACTTC.

This clone appeared once. The chain links TRBV27 to TRBJ2-3; D is unclear. The CDR3 totals 16 residues. Germline V gene lookup returns CDR1 MNHEY and CDR2 SMNVEV (reference sequence). Between the trimmed V and J ends, which lost 4 bases and 2 bases, there was a span of 16 bases. The CDR3 protein is CASSYQSISSTDTQYF. CDR3 nucleotides: TGTGCCAGCAGTTACCAGTCAATCTCTTCCACAGATACGCAGTATTTT.

The chain recombines TRBV27 with TRBJ2-7; no firm D call. The CDR3 is made up of 15 amino acids. V gave up 0 bases and J gave up 1 base, with 10 bases separating them. Germline loops: CDR1 MNHEY, CDR2 SMNVEV (reference sequence). The CDR3 DNA follows: TGTGCCAGCAGTTTATCAGCTACGGTTTCCTACGAGCAGTACTTC. It translates to CASSLSATVSYEQYF.

The chain uses TRBV19 and TRBJ2-2; 9 nucleotides agree with TRBD1. Germline V CDR1 and CDR2: LNHDA, SQIVND (reference sequence). V was pared by 3 bases and J by 8 bases, with 7 bases of the junction left unmatched. CDR3 length: 15 amino acids. Written as DNA, the CDR3 is TGTGCCAGTAGTATCGGGACAGGGTCGAGGGGGGAGCTGTTTTTT. This sequence encodes CASSIGTGSRGELFF. Together with reference TRBV19 and TRBJ2-2, the CDR3 gives the full variable domain: DGGITQSPKYLFRKEGQNVTLSCEQNLNHDAMYWYRQDPGQGLRLIYYSQIVNDFQKGDIAEGYSVSREKKESFPLTVTSAQKNPTAFYLCASSIGTGSRGELFFGEGSRLTVL.

This clone turned up a few times. The chain links TRBV2 to TRBJ2-7; 7 nucleotides agree with TRBD1. Trimming took 7 bases from V and 7 from J; bases not matched to a gene: 22. There are 17 residues in the CDR3. Germline CDR1 SNHLY, CDR2 FYNNEI. In nucleotides, the CDR3 is TGTGCCAGCAATCTTAAACCCTCCGGGACAGCCCTTGGAGAGCAGTACTTC. It is translated as CASNLKPSGTALGEQYF.

The V gene is TRBV5-6, the J gene TRBJ2-2, with D perhaps TRBD1 (6 bases). The germline V and J ends were trimmed by 1 base and 6 bases, with 13 bases remaining between them. The CDR3 consists of 15 residues. Looked up from germline, CDR1 is SGHDT and CDR2 is YYEEEE. This chain's CDR3 is CASSLTGSGSGELFF. The CDR3 nucleotides read TGTGCCAGCAGCTTGACAGGGTCGGGGTCCGGGGAGCTGTTTTTT.